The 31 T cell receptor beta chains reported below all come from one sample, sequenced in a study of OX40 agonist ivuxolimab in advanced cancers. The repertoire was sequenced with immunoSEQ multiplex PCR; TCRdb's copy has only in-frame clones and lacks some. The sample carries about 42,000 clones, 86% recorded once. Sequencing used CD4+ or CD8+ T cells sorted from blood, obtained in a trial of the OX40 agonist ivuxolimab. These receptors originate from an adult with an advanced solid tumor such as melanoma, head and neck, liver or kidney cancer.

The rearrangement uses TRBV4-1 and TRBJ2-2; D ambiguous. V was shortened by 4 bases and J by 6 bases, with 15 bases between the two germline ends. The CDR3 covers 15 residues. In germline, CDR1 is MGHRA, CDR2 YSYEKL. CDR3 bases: TGCGCCAGCAGCCTCGATCGCGGTCTCGCCGGGGAGCTGTTTTTT. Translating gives CASSLDRGLAGELFF.

The CDR3 loop is CATSYVRNQPQHF. CDR3 in DNA: TGTGCCACCAGCTATGTACGTAATCAGCCCCAGCATTTT. The chain is built from TRBV15 and TRBJ1-5; D gene uncertain. The V end lost 5 bases, the J end lost 4 bases, and 9 bases lay between the germline ends. Germline CDR1 reads LNHNV; CDR2 reads YYDKDF (reference sequence). CDR3 size: 13 residues.

The CDR3 protein is CASSQYLAGGFEQYF. The CDR3 coding sequence is TGTGCCAGCAGCCAATACCTAGCGGGGGGGTTTGAGCAGTACTTC. The chain combines TRBV4-2 with TRBJ2-7, with 12 bases lining up with TRBD2. The CDR3 spans 15 residues. Trimming removed 2 bases from V and 7 bases from J; junction bases left unmatched: 6. From germline, CDR1 is LGHNA and CDR2 YNFKEQ.

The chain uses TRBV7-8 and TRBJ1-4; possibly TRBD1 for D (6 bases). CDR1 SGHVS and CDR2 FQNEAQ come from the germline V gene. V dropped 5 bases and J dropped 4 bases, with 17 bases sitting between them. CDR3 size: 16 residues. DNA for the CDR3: TGTGCCAGCAGCCTCGCCCTCAGGGGTAGTAATGAAAAACTGTTTTTT. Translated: CASSLALRGSNEKLFF.

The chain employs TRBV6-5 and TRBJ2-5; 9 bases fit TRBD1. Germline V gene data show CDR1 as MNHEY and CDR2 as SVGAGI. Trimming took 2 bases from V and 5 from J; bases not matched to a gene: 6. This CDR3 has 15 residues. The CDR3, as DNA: TGTGCCAGCAGTTACACAGGGGGCGGCGTTGAGACCCAGTACTTC. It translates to CASSYTGGGVETQYF.

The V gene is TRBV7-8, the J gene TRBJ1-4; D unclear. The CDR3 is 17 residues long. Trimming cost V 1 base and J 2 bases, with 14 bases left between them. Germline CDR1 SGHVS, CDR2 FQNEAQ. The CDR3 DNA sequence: TGTGCCAGCAGCTTAGTGAGACACCGAACCACTAATGAAAAACTGTTTTTT. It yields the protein CASSLVRHRTTNEKLFF.

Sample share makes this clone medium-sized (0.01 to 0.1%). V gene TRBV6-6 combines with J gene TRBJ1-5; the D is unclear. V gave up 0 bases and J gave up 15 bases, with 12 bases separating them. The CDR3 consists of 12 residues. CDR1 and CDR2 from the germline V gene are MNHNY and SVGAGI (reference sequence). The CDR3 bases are TGTGCCAGCAGTTACTCGATGTGGCCCTCGCATTTT. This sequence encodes CASSYSMWPSHF.

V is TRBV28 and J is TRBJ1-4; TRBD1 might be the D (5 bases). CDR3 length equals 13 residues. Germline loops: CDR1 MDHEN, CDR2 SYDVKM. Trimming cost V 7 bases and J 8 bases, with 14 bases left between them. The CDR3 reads CASTGTKDEKLFF. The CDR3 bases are TGTGCCAGCACCGGGACTAAAGACGAAAAACTGTTTTTT.

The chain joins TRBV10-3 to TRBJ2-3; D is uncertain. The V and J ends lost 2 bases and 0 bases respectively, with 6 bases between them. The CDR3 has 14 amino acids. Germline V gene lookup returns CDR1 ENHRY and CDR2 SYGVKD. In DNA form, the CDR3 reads TGTGCCATCAGTGAGGGCTTTAGCACAGATACGCAGTATTTT. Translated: CAISEGFSTDTQYF.

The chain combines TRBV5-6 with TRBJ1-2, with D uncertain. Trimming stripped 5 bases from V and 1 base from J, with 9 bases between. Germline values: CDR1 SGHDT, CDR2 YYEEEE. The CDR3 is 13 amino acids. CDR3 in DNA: TGTGCCAGCAGGCCCGACGGTAACTATGGCTACACCTTC. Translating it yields CASRPDGNYGYTF.

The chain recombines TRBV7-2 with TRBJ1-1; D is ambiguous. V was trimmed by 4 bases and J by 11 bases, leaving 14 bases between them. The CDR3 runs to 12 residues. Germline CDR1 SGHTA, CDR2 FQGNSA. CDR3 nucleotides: TGTGCCAGCAGCTCCCCAAATTGGGCGGCTTTCTTT. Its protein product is CASSSPNWAAFF.

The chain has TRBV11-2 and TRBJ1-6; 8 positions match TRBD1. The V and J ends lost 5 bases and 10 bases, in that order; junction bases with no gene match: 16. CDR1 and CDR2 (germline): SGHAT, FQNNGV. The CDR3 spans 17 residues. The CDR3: CASSPPTGENVRSPLHF. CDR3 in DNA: TGTGCCAGCAGCCCCCCGACAGGGGAAAACGTACGGTCACCCCTCCACTTT.

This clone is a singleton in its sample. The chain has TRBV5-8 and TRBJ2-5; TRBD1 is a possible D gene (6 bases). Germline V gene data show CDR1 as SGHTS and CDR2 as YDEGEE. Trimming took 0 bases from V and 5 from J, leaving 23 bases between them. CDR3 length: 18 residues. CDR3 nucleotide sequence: TGTGCCAGCAGCTTGGTATTAGTGGTAGGACAGACGACGGAGACCCAGTACTTC. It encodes CASSLVLVVGQTTETQYF. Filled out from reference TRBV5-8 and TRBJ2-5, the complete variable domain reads EAGVTQSPTHLIKTRGQQATLRCSPISGHTSVYWYQQALGLGLQFLLWYDEGEERNRGNFPPRFSGRQFPNYSSELNVNALELEDSALYLCASSLVLVVGQTTETQYFGPGTRLLVL.

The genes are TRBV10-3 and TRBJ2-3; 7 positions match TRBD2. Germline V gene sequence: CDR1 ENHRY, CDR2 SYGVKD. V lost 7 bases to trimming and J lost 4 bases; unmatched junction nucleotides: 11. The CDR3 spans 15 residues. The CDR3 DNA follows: TGTGCCATCAAGCCGGCGGGGGAGTTCGCAGATACGCAGTATTTT. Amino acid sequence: CAIKPAGEFADTQYF.

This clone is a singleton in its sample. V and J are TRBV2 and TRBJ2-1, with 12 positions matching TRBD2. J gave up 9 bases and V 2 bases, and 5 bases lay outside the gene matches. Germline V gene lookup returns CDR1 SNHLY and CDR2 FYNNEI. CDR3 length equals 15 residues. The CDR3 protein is CASSESLAGGIEQFF. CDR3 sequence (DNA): TGTGCCAGCAGTGAATCCCTAGCGGGGGGGATTGAGCAGTTCTTC.

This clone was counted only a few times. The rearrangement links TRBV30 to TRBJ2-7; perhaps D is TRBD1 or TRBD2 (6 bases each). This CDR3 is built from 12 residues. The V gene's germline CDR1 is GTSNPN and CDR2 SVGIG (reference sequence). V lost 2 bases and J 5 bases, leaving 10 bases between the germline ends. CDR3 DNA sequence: TGTGCCTGGAGTCCAGGGGAGGACGAGCAGTACTTC. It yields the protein CAWSPGEDEQYF.

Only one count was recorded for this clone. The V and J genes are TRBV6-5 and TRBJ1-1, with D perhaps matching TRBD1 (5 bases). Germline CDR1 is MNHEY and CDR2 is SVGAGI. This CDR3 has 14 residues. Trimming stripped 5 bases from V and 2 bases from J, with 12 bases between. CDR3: CASSRLGDNTEAFF. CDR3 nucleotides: TGTGCCAGCAGTAGGTTGGGGGATAACACTGAAGCTTTCTTT.

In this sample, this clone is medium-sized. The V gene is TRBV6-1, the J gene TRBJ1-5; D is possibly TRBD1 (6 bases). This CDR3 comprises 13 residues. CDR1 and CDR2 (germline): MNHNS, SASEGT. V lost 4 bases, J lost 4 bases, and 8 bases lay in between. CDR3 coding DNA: TGTGCCAGCAGTGGGACAGAGAATCAGCCCCAGCATTTT. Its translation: CASSGTENQPQHF.

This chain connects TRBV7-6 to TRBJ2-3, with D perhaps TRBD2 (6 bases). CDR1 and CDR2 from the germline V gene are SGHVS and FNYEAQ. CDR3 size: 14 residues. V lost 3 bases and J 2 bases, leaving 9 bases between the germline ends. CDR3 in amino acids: CASSFSGATDTQYF. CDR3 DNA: TGTGCCAGCAGCTTTAGCGGAGCCACAGATACGCAGTATTTT.

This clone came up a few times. The CDR3 is CASSELYRRNTEAFF. The CDR3 coding sequence is TGCGCCAGCAGTGAGCTGTACAGAAGGAACACTGAAGCTTTCTTT. The V gene is TRBV10-2, the J gene TRBJ1-1; D gene unclear. Germline-derived CDR1 and CDR2 are WSHSY and SAAADI. Trimming pared 2 bases from V and 1 base from J, leaving 11 bases between. This CDR3 region has 15 residues.

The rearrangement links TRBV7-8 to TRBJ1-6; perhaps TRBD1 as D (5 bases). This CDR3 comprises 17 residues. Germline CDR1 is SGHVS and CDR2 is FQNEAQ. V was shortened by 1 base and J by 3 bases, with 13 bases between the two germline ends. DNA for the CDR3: TGTGCCAGCAGCTTAGTGAGTAGGGGCGACTATAATTCACCCCTCCACTTT. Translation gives CASSLVSRGDYNSPLHF. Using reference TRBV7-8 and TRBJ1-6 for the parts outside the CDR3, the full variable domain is GAGVSQSPRYKVAKRGQDVALRCDPISGHVSLFWYQQALGQGPEFLTYFQNEAQLDKSGLPSDRFFAERPEGSVSTLKIQRTQQEDSAVYLCASSLVSRGDYNSPLHFGNGTRLTVT.

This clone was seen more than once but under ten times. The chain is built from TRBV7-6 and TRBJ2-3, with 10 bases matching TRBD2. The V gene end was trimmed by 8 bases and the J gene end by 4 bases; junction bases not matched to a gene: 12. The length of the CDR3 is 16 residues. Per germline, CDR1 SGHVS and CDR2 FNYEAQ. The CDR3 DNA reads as TGTGCCAGCTCCGAGCGGGGGGGCTCGTGGGCAGATACGCAGTATTTT. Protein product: CASSERGGSWADTQYF.

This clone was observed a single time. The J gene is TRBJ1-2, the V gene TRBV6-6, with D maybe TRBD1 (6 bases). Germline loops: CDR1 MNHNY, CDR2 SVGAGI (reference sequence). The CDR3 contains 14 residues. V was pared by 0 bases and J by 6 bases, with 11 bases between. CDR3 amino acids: CASSYSEQGHGYTF. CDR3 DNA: TGTGCCAGCAGTTACTCGGAACAGGGACATGGCTACACCTTC.

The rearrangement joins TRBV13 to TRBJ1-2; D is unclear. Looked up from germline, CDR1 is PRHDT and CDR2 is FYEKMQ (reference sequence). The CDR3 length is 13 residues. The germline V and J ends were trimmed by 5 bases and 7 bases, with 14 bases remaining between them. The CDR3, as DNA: TGTGCCAGCAGCCGTTTGGGAGTCGCTGGCTACACCTTC. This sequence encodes CASSRLGVAGYTF.

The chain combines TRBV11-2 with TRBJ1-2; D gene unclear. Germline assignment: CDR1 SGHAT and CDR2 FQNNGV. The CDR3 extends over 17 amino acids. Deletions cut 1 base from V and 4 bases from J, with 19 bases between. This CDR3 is CASSLVPLSETLYGYTF. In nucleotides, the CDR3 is TGTGCCAGCAGCTTAGTACCCCTGTCCGAGACTCTCTATGGCTACACCTTC.

The CDR3, as DNA: TGTGCCAGCAGTCGCCCGGGACAGGGCGACGAGCAGTACTTC. Its protein is CASSRPGQGDEQYF. J is TRBJ2-7 and V is TRBV4-2; the match to TRBD1 covers 9 bases. The CDR3 is made up of 14 amino acids. Germline lookup yields CDR1 LGHNA and CDR2 YNFKEQ. V was clipped by 6 bases and J by 5 bases; unmatched bases: 8.

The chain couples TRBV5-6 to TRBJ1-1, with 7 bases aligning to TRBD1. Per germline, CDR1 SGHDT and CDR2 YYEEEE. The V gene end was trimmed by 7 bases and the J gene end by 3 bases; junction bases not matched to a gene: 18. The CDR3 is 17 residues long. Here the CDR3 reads CASLAGTGAYWDTEAFF. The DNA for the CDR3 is TGTGCCAGCCTAGCCGGAACAGGGGCTTACTGGGACACTGAAGCTTTCTTT.

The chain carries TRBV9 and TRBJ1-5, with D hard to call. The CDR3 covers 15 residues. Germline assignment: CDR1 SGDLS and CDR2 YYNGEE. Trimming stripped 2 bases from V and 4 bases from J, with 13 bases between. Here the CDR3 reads CASSVGPRVNQPQHF. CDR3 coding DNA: TGTGCCAGCAGCGTCGGACCGCGCGTGAATCAGCCCCAGCATTTT.

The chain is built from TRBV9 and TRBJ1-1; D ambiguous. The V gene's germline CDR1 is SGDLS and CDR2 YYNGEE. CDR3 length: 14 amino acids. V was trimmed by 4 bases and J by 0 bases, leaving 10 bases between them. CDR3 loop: CASSPEGLNTEAFF. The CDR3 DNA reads TGTGCCAGCAGCCCTGAGGGTTTGAACACTGAAGCTTTCTTT.

The CDR3 loop reads CASTTGQQETQYF. CDR3 sequence (DNA): TGTGCCAGCACCACAGGTCAGCAAGAGACCCAGTACTTC. The gene calls are TRBV6-6 and TRBJ2-5; tentatively, D is TRBD1 (5 bases). V was clipped by 7 bases and J by 2 bases, with 11 bases between them. The CDR3 runs to 13 residues. In germline, CDR1 is MNHNY, CDR2 SVGAGI (reference sequence).

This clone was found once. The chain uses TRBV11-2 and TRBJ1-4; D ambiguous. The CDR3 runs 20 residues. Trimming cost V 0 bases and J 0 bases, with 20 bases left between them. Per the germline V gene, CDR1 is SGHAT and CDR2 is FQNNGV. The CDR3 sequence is CASSLDRPGEGRTTNEKLFF. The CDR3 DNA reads TGTGCCAGCAGCTTAGATCGTCCCGGGGAGGGAAGAACAACTAATGAAAAACTGTTTTTT.